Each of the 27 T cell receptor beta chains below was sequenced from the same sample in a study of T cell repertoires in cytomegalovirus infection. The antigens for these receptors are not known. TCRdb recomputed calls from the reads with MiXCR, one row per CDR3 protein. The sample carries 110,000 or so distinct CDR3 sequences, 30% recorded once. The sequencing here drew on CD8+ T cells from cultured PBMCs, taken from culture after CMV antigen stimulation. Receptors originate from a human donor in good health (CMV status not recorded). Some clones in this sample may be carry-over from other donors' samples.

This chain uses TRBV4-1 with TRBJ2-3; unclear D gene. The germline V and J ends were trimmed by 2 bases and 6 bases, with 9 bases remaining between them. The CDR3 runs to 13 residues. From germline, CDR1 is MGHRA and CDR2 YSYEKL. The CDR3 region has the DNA TGCGCCAGCAGCCAATGGGCCGACGATACGCAGTATTTT. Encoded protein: CASSQWADDTQYF.

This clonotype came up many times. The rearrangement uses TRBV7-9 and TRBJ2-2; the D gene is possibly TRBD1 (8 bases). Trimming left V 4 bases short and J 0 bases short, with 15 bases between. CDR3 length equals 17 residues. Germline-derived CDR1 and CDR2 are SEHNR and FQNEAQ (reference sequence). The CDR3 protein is CASSSNRGGSNTGELFF. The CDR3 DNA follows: TGTGCCAGCAGCTCAAACAGGGGGGGCTCGAACACCGGGGAGCTGTTTTTT.

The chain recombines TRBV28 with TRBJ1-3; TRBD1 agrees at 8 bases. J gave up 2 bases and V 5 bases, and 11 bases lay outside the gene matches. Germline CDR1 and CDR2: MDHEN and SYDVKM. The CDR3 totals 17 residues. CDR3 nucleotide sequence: TGTGCCAGCAGTCTTGGGAATACAGGGGGTACTGGAAACACCATATATTTT. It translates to CASSLGNTGGTGNTIYF.

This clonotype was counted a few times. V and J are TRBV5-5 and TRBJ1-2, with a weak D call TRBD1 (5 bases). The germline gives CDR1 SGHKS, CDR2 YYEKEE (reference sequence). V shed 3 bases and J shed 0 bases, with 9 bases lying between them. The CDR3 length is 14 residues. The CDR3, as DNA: TGTGCCAGCAGCTGGGACGGAACTAACTATGGCTACACCTTC. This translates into CASSWDGTNYGYTF. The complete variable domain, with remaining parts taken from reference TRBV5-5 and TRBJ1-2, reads DAGVTQSPTHLIKTRGQQVTLRCSPISGHKSVSWYQQVLGQGPQFIFQYYEKEERGRGNFPDRFSARQFPNYSSELNVNALLLGDSALYLCASSWDGTNYGYTFGSGTRLTVV.

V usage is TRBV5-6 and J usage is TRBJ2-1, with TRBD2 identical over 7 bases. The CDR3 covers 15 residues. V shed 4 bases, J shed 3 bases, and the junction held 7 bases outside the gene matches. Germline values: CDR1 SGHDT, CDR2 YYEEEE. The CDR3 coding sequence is TGTGCCAGCAGCCCCCGACTAGCCCTCTACAATGAGCAGTTCTTC. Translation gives CASSPRLALYNEQFF.

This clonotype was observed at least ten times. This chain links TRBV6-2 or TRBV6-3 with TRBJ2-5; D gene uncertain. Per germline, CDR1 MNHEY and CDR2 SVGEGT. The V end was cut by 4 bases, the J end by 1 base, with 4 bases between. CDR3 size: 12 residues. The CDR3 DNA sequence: TGTGCCAGCAGTTCGGGCCAAGAGACCCAGTACTTC. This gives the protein CASSSGQETQYF.

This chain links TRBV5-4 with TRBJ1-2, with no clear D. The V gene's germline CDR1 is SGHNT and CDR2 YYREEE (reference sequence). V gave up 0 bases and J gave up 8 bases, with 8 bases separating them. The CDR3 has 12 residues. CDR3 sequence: CASSLGVWGYTF. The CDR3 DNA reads TGTGCCAGCAGCTTGGGTGTATGGGGCTACACCTTC.

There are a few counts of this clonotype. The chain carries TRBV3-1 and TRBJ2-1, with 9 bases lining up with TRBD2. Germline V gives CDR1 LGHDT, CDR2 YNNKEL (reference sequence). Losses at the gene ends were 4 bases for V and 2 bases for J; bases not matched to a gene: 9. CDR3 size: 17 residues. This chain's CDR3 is CASSPMASGAAYNEQFF. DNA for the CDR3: TGTGCCAGCAGCCCAATGGCTAGCGGGGCGGCCTACAATGAGCAGTTCTTC.

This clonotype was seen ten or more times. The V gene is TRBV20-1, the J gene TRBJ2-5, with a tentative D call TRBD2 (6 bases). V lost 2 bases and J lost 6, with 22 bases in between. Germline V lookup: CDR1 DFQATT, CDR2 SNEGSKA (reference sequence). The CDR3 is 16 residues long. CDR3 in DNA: TGCAGTGCTAGACCTCGAGGGCAGGGCGGGATAAAGACCCAGTACTTC. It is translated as CSARPRGQGGIKTQYF.

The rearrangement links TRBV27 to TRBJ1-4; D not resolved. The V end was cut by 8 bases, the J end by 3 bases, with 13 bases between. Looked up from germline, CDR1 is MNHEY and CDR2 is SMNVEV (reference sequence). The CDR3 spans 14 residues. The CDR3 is CASAEGRANEKLFF. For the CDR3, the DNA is TGTGCCAGCGCCGAAGGGAGGGCTAATGAAAAACTGTTTTTT.

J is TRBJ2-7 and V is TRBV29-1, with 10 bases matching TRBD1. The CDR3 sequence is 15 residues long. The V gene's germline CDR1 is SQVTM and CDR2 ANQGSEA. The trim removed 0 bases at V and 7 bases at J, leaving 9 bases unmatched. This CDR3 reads CSVEETGTGEGEQYF. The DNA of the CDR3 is TGCAGCGTTGAAGAGACCGGGACAGGGGAGGGTGAGCAGTACTTC.

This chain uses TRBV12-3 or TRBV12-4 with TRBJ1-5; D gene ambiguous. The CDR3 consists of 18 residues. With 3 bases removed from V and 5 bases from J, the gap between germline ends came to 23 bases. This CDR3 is CASSFAPVGMGFYQPQHF. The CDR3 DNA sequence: TGTGCCAGCAGTTTTGCTCCAGTAGGGATGGGGTTTTATCAGCCCCAGCATTTT.

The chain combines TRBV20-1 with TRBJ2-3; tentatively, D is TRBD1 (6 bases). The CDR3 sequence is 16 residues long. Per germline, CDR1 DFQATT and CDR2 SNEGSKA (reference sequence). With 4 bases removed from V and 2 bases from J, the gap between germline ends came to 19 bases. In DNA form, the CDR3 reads TGCAGTGCTATCGGACAGTACTGGGTTGTCACAGATACGCAGTATTTT. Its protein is CSAIGQYWVVTDTQYF.

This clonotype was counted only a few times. CDR3 sequence reads: CASSQVGTDGYTF. The CDR3 DNA is TGTGCCAGCAGCCAAGTTGGGACAGATGGCTACACCTTC. This chain links TRBV7-6 with TRBJ1-2; 7 bases map to TRBD1. V was pared by 5 bases and J by 6 bases, with 6 bases of the junction left unmatched. CDR3 length: 13 amino acids. Germline V gene data show CDR1 as SGHVS and CDR2 as FNYEAQ.

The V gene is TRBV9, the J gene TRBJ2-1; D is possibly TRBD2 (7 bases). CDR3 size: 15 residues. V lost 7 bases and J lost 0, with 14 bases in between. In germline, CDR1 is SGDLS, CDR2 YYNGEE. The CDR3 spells CASAGAHSSYNEQFF. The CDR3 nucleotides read TGTGCCAGCGCGGGGGCTCATAGCTCCTACAATGAGCAGTTCTTC.

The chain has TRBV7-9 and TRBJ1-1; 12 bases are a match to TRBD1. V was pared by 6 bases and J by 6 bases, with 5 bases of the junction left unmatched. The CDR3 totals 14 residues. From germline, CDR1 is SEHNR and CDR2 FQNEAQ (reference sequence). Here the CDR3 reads CASSPGTGGSEAFF. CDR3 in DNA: TGTGCCAGCAGTCCAGGGACAGGGGGCTCTGAAGCTTTCTTT.

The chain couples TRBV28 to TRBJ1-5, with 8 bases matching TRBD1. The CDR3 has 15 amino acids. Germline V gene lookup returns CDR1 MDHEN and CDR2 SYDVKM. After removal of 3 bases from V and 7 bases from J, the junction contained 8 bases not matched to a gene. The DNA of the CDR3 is TGTGCCAGCAGTTTTGGCAGGGGGCAAGGGCAGCCCCAGCATTTT. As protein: CASSFGRGQGQPQHF.

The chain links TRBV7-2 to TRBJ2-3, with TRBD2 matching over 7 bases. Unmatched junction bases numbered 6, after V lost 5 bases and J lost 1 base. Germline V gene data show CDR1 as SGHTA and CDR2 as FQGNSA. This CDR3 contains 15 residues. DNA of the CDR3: TGTGCCAGCAGCCGTCCTGGGGGGGGCACAGATACGCAGTATTTT. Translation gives CASSRPGGGTDTQYF.

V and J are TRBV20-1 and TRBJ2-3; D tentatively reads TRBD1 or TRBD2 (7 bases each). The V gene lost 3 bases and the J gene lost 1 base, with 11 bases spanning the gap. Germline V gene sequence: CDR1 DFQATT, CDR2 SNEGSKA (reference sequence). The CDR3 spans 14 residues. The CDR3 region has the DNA TGCAGTGCTAGCAGGGGGGGGGGCACAGATACGCAGTATTTT. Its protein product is CSASRGGGTDTQYF.

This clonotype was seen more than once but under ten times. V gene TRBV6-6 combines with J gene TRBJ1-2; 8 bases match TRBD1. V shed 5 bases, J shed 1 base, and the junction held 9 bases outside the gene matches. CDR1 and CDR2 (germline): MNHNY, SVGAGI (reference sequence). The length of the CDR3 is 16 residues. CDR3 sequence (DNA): TGTGCCAGCAGTGTCCCGACAGGGGACGTTAACTATGGCTACACCTTC. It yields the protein CASSVPTGDVNYGYTF.

The CDR3 sequence is CASSPTPGQGPEQYF. CDR3 bases: TGTGCCAGCAGCCCAACCCCAGGACAGGGGCCCGAGCAGTACTTC. V gene TRBV6-5 combines with J gene TRBJ2-7; the match to TRBD1 covers 9 bases. CDR1 and CDR2 from the germline V gene are MNHEY and SVGAGI. Unmatched junction bases numbered 12, after V lost 6 bases and J lost 6 bases. The CDR3 has 15 amino acids.

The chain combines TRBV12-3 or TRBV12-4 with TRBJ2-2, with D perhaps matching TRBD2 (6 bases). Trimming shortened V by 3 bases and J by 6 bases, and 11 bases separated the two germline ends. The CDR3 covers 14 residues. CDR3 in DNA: TGTGCCAGCAGTTTTGGGGGGAGGTCCGGGGAGCTGTTTTTT. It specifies CASSFGGRSGELFF.

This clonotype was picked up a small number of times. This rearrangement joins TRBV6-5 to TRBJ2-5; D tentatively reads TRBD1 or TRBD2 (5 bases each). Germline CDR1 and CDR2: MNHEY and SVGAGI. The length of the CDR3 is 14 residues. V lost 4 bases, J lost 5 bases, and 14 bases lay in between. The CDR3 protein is CASSFEGLGETQYF. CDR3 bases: TGTGCCAGCAGTTTCGAGGGGCTCGGGGAGACCCAGTACTTC.

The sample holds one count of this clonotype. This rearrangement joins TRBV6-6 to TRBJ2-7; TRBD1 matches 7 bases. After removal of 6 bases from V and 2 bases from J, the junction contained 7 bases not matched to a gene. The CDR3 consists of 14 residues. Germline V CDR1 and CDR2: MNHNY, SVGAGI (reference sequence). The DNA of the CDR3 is TGTGCCAGCAGGCCACAGGGGCGGACCTACGAGCAGTACTTC. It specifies CASRPQGRTYEQYF.

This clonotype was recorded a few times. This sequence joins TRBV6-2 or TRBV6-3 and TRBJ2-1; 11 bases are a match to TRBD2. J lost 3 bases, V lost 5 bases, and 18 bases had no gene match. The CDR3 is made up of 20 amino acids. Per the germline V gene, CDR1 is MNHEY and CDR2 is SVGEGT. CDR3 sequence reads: CASSNHSGGALPFGYNEQFF. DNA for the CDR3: TGTGCCAGCAGTAATCATAGCGGGGGGGCATTACCCTTCGGCTACAATGAGCAGTTCTTC.

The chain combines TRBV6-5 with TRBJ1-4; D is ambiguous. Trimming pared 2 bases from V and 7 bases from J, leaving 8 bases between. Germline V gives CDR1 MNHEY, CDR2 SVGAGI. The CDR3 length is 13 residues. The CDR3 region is CASSYRAGEKLFF. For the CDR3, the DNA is TGTGCCAGCAGTTACAGAGCCGGTGAAAAACTGTTTTTT.

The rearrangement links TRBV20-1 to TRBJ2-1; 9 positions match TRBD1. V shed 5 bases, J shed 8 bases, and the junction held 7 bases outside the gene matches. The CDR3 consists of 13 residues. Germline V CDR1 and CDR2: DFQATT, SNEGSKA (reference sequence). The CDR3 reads CSAPGQGYDEQFF. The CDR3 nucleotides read TGCAGTGCTCCGGGACAGGGTTATGATGAGCAGTTCTTC.